This T cell receptor beta chain was sequenced in a study of a mutant IDH1 vaccine in newly diagnosed glioma. For this clone: One end of the junction varies from germline; a read error may be responsible.

CDR3 length: 16 amino acids. The germline gives CDR1 SSHAT, CDR2 FNYEAQ (reference sequence). Time point indicated: baseline, week 1 (first vaccination visit). Regarding treatment: pre-vaccination baseline after standard-of-care therapy. Assay used: immunoSEQ multiplex PCR; TCRdb lists only in-frame clones, some missing. The profile shows about 68,000 clones, 75% to 85% of them singletons. Material: PBMCs, obtained from a glioma patient treated with radiotherapy, temozolomide or both. The chain has TRBV7-7 and TRBJ2-1; 9 bases are shared with TRBD2. The receptor was derived from a middle-aged man with glioma. Here the CDR3 reads CASSSGALAGTDEQFF. The CDR3 coding sequence is TGTGCTAGCAGCTCGGGGGCTCTAGCGGGGACGGATGAGCAGTTCTTC.